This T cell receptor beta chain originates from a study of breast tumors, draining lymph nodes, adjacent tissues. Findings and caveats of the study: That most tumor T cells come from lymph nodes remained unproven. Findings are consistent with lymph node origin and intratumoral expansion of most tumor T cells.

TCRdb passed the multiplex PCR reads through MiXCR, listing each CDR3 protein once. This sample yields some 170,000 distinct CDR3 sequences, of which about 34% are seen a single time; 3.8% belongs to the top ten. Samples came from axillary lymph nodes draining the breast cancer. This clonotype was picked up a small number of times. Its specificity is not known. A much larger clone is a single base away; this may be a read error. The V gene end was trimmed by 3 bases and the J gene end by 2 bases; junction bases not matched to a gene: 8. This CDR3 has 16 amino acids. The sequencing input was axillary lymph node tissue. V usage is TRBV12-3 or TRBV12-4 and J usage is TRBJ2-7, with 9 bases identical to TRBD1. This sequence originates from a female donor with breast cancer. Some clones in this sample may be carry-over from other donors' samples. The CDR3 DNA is TGTGCCAGCAGTTTCGCGCTGACAGGGGGGGCCTACGAGCAGTACTTC. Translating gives CASSFALTGGAYEQYF.